A selection of T cell receptor beta chains follows, all from one sample in a study of blood T cell repertoires in COVID-19. The protocol was immunoSEQ multiplex PCR, while the TCRdb copy is restricted to in-frame clones and leaves out a portion. The sample yields some 700,000 clones, 70% to 90% seen once. The specimen sequenced was peripheral blood. Receptors originate from a woman between 18 and 29 years old with acute or convalescent COVID-19. Both conserved end residues are part of each CDR3. The D gene is left open where the match is weak. Size is stated for part of the rows, as once, few or many counts, or as a class when the clone is expanded.

len,j_gene,d_gene,abundance,v_gene,CDR3aa,CDR3nt
16,TRBJ2-3,TRBD1,NA,TRBV6-6,CASSYVGQGGTDTQYF,TGTGCCAGCAGTTACGTGGGGCAGGGGGGCACAGATACGCAGTATTTT
14,TRBJ2-7,TRBD2,NA,TRBV6-5,CASSYSESSGEQYF,TGTGCCAGCAGTTACTCCGAGTCTAGCGGGGAGCAGTACTTC
15,TRBJ1-2,NA,NA,TRBV3-1/TRBV3-2,CASSQGMEGGYGYTF,TGTGCCAGCAGCCAAGGGATGGAAGGGGGCTATGGCTACACCTTC
17,TRBJ2-2,TRBD2,NA,TRBV18,CASSTTSGGQLTGELFF,TGTGCCAGCTCAACGACTAGCGGGGGGCAACTCACCGGGGAGCTGTTTTTT
11,TRBJ1-1,NA,NA,TRBV29-1,CSVEVNTEAFF,TGCAGCGTTGAAGTAAACACTGAAGCTTTCTTT
19,TRBJ2-7,NA,NA,TRBV21-1,CASSKEGDSGGPIPYEQYF,TGTGCCAGCAGCAAAGAGGGAGATAGCGGGGGACCAATCCCCTACGAGCAGTACTTC
17,TRBJ1-2,TRBD1,NA,TRBV19,CASSIARWRGLGYGYTF,TGTGCCAGTAGTATAGCCAGATGGAGGGGGCTCGGCTATGGCTACACCTTC
15,TRBJ2-7,NA,NA,TRBV21-1,CASSKNRDRAYEQYF,TGTGCCAGCAGCAAAAATAGGGACAGGGCCTACGAGCAGTACTTC
13,TRBJ1-2,TRBD1,few,TRBV29-1,CSVATGGVYGYTF,TGCAGCGTTGCGACAGGGGGTGTCTATGGCTACACCTTC
15,TRBJ2-3,NA,NA,TRBV7-2,CASSLASSSTDTQYF,TGTGCCAGCAGCTTAGCGTCCTCTAGCACAGATACGCAGTATTTT
15,TRBJ2-3,TRBD2,NA,TRBV19,CASSALGGAGDTQYF,TGTGCCAGTAGTGCCCTCGGGGGGGCGGGGGATACGCAGTATTTT
15,TRBJ1-2,TRBD1,NA,TRBV6-2/TRBV6-3,CASSYSGTVFYGYTF,TGTGCCAGCAGTTACTCCGGGACAGTATTCTATGGCTACACCTTC
16,TRBJ2-2,TRBD1,NA,TRBV18,CASSPPGQGPTGELFF,TGTGCCAGCTCACCCCCGGGACAGGGGCCCACCGGGGAGCTGTTTTTT
15,TRBJ2-4,TRBD2,NA,TRBV28,CASSGLVIAKNIQYF,TGTGCCAGCAGTGGACTAGTTATAGCCAAAAACATTCAGTACTTC
13,TRBJ1-4,NA,NA,TRBV2,CASRRRGSGKLFF,TGTGCCAGCAGGCGCAGGGGAAGTGGAAAACTGTTTTTT
14,TRBJ2-3,TRBD1,NA,TRBV7-6,CASSQTGGTDTQYF,TGTGCCAGCAGCCAAACAGGGGGAACAGATACGCAGTATTTT